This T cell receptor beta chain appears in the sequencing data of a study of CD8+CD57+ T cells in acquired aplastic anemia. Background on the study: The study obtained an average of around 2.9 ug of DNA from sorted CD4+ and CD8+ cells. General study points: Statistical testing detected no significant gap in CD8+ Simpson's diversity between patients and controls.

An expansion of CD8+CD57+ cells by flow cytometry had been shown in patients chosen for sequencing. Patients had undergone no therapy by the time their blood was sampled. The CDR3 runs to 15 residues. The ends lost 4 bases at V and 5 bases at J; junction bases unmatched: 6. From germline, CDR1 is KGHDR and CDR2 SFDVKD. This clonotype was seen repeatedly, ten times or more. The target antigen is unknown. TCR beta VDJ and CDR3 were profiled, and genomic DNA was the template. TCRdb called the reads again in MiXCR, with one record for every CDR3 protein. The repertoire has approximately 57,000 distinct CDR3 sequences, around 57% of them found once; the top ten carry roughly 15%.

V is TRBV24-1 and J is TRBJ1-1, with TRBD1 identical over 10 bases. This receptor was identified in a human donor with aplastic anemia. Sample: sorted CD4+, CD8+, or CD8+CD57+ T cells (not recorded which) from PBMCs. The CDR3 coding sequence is TGTGCCACCAGTGACTCGGGACAGGGGAGGACTGAAGCTTTCTTT. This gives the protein CATSDSGQGRTEAFF.